This entry features one T cell receptor (beta chain) sequence. The antigen remains undetermined. Each of the sorted populations had a purity greater than 98%. The sequenced template was cDNA made from the entire isolated RNA. The repertoire was sequenced with immunoSEQ multiplex PCR; TCRdb's copy has only in-frame clones and lacks some. The sample has about 350,000 clones, about 20% seen once. The record originates from a study of beta chain features in type 1 diabetes. Broader study findings: Comparison showed that naive, central memory and Treg TCRB repertoires appeared more similar among patients than among healthy donors. Type 1 diabetes patients had TCRB CDR3s that were shorter (moderately but significantly so) in all four CD4+ subsets.

V was cut by 6 bases and J by 5 bases, with 4 bases left in between. Germline CDR1 LNHDA, CDR2 SQIVND (reference sequence). The CDR3 runs to 10 residues. The chain uses TRBV19 and TRBJ1-1; D unclear. The sequence was collected from a woman under 30 in good health. The sequenced material came from naive CD4+ T cells from blood. The CDR3 spells CASRETEAFF. Here the CDR3 DNA reads TGTGCCAGTAGAGAGACTGAAGCTTTCTTT.